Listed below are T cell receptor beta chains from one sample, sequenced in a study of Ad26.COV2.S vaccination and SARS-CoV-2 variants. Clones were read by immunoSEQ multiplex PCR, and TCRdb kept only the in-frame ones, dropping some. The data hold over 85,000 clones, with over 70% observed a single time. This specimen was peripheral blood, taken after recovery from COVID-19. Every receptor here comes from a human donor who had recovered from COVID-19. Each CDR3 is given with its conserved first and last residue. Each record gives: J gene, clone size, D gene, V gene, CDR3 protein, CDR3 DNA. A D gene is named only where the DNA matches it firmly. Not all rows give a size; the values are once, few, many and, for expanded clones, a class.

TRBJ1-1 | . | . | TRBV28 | CASIGAAYTEAFF | TGTGCCAGCATTGGGGCCGCATACACTGAAGCTTTCTTT
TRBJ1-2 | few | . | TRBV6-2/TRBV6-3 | CASSSGNYGYTF | TGTGCCAGCAGTTCAGGGAACTATGGCTACACCTTC
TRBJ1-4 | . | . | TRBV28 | CATGGLSNEKLFF | TGTGCCACCGGGGGACTGAGTAATGAAAAACTGTTTTTT
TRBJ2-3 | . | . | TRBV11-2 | CASSLETVFVTFDTQYF | TGTGCCAGCAGCTTAGAGACGGTTTTTGTGACTTTTGATACGCAGTATTTT
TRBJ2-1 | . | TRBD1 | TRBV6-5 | CASRTGPGWDNEQFF | TGTGCCAGCAGGACAGGGCCAGGGTGGGACAATGAGCAGTTCTTC
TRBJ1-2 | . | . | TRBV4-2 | CASSQEVTAQGEYGYTF | TGTGCCAGCAGCCAAGAAGTTACCGCACAGGGAGAATATGGCTACACCTTC
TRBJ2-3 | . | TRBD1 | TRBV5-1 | CASHGAGTGRMDTQYF | TGCGCCAGCCACGGGGCCGGGACAGGTAGGATGGATACGCAGTATTTT
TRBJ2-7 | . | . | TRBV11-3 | CASSLGVGGTYEQYF | TGTGCCAGCAGCTTAGGAGTCGGTGGGACCTACGAGCAGTACTTC
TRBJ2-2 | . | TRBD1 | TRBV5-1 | CASARQGATGELFF | TGCGCCAGCGCAAGACAGGGGGCGACCGGGGAGCTGTTTTTT
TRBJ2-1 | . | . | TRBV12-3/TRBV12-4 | CASSFFLTEQFF | TGTGCCAGCAGTTTTTTCTTGACTGAGCAGTTCTTC
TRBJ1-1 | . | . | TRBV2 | CASSEAWGGTEAFF | TGTGCCAGCAGTGAAGCATGGGGGGGCACTGAAGCTTTCTTT
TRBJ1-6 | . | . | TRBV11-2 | CASSFNYNSPLHF | TGTGCCAGCAGCTTTAACTATAATTCACCCCTCCACTTT
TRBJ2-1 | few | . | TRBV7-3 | CASSLNSNEQFF | TGTGCCAGCAGCTTAAACAGCAATGAGCAGTTCTTC
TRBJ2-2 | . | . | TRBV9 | CASSVDPQNTGELFF | TGTGCCAGCAGCGTAGACCCCCAGAACACCGGGGAGCTGTTTTTT
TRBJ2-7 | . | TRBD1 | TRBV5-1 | CASSNRGAYEQYF | TGCGCCAGCAGCAACAGGGGCGCCTACGAGCAGTACTTC
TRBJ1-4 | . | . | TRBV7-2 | CASSLDGGRRLNEKLFF | TGTGCCAGCAGCTTAGATGGAGGAAGGAGACTTAATGAAAAACTGTTTTTT
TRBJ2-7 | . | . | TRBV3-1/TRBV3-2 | CASSQEGGSYEQYF | TGTGCCAGCAGCCAAGAGGGAGGCTCCTACGAGCAGTACTTC
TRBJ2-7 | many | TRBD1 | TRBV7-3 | CASSVYRDSYEQYF | TGTGCCAGCAGCGTATACCGGGACAGCTACGAGCAGTACTTC
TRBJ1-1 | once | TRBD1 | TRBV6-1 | CAGTRGLGTEAFF | TGTGCCGGGACCAGGGGGCTGGGCACTGAAGCTTTCTTT
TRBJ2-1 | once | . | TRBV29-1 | CSVGGNEQFF | TGCAGCGTGGGGGGTAATGAGCAGTTCTTC
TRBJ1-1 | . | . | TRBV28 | CASIGSPNTEAFF | TGTGCCAGCATAGGATCACCGAACACTGAAGCTTTCTTT
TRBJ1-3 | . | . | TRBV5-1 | CASSLDLTGNTIYF | TGCGCCAGCAGCTTGGATCTAACTGGAAACACCATATATTTT
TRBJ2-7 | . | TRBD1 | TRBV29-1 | CSAGTGPSYEQYF | TGCAGCGCGGGGACAGGACCCTCCTACGAGCAGTACTTC
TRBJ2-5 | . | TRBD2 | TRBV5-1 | CASSQLAGGTGETQYF | TGCGCCAGCAGCCAACTAGCGGGGGGAACCGGGGAGACCCAGTACTTC
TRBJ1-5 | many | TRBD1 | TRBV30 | CAWRAGTAFNQPQHF | TGTGCCTGGAGGGCCGGGACAGCATTTAATCAGCCCCAGCATTTT
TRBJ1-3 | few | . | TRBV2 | CASSETAPGAVGNTIYF | TGTGCCAGCAGTGAAACTGCTCCGGGGGCGGTTGGAAACACCATATATTTT
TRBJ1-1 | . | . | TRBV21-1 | CASSKALRGQVSTEAFF | TGTGCCAGCAGCAAAGCGCTAAGGGGACAGGTGAGCACTGAAGCTTTCTTT
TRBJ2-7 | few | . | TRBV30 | CAWSPPVSAYEQYF | TGTGCCTGGAGTCCCCCGGTTTCGGCCTACGAGCAGTACTTC
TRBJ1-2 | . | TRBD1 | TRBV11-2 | CASSPIGRGRGYTF | TGTGCCAGCAGCCCCATTGGGAGGGGGCGCGGCTACACCTTC
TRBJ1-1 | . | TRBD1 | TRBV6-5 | CASNLGGPNTEAFF | TGTGCCAGCAACCTAGGGGGCCCGAACACTGAAGCTTTCTTT
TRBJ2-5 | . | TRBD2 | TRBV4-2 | CASSQPLQTSDQETQYF | TGTGCCAGCAGCCAACCACTCCAGACTAGCGACCAAGAGACCCAGTACTTC